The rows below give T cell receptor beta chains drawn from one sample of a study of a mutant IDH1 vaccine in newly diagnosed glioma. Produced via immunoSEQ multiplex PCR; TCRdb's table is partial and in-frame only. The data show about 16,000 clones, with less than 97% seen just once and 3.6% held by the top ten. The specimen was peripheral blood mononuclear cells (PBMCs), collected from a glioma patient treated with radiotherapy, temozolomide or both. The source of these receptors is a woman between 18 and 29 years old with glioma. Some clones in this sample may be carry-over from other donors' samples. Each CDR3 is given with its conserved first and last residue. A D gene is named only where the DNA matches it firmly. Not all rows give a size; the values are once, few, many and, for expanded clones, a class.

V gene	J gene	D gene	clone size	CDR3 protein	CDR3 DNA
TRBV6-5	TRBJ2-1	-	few	CASGLSYRNEQFF	TGTGCCAGCGGTTTGTCTTATCGAAATGAGCAGTTCTTC
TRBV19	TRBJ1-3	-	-	CAGGGSGNTIYF	TGTGCCGGAGGGGGCTCTGGAAACACCATATATTTT
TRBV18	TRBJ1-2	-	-	CASSPTAEDYGYTF	TGTGCCAGCTCACCAACGGCAGAAGACTATGGCTACACCTTC
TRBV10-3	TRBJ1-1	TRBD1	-	CAISDDDRGAFF	TGTGCCATCAGTGATGACGACAGGGGAGCTTTCTTT
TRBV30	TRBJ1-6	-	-	CASTMGSSYNSPLHF	TGTGCCTCGACAATGGGGAGCTCCTATAATTCACCCCTCCACTTT
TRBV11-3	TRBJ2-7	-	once	CASSLRMGGGSYEQYF	TGTGCCAGCAGCTTAAGGATGGGGGGCGGATCCTACGAGCAGTACTTC
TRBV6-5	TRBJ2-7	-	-	CASSLSGGNYEQYF	TGTGCCAGCAGCCTAAGTGGGGGGAACTACGAGCAGTACTTC
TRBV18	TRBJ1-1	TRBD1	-	CASSEQGTTEAFF	TGTGCCAGCTCAGAACAGGGGACCACTGAAGCTTTCTTT
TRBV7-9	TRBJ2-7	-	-	CASSLFTTLDEQYF	TGTGCCAGCAGCTTATTTACGACCTTGGACGAGCAGTACTTC
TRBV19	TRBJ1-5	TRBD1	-	CASSRTGAIGQPQHF	TGTGCCAGTAGTAGGACAGGGGCGATCGGTCAGCCCCAGCATTTT
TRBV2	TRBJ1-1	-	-	CASIGQMNTEAFF	TGTGCCAGCATAGGCCAGATGAACACTGAAGCTTTCTTT
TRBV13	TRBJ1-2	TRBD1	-	CASSLAGTGGSGYTF	TGTGCCAGCAGCTTGGCCGGGACAGGGGGCTCTGGCTACACCTTC
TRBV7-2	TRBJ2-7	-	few	CATNRGTGYEQYF	TGTGCCACCAATCGGGGGACCGGCTACGAGCAGTACTTC
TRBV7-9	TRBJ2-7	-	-	CASSLTGGGSYGHEQYF	TGTGCCAGCAGCCTAACAGGTGGTGGCTCATATGGGCACGAGCAGTACTTC